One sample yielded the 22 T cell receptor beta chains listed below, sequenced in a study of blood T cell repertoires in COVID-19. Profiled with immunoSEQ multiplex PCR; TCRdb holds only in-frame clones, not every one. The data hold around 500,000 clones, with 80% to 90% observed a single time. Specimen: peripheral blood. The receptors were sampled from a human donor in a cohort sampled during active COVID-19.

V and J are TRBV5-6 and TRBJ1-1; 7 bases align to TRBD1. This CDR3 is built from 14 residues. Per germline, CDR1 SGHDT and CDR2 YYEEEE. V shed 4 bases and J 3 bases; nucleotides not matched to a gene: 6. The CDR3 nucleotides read TGTGCCAGCAGCAACGTGGGACAGCACACTGAAGCTTTCTTT. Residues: CASSNVGQHTEAFF. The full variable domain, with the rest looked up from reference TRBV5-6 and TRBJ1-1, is DAGVTQSPTHLIKTRGQQVTLRCSPKSGHDTVSWYQQALGQGPQFIFQYYEEEERQRGNFPDRFSGHQFPNYSSELNVNALLLGDSALYLCASSNVGQHTEAFFGQGTRLTVV.

CDR3 loop: CASSVETSGNTIYF. The CDR3, as DNA: TGTGCCAGCAGCGTGGAGACTTCTGGAAACACCATATATTTT. J is TRBJ1-3 and V is TRBV9; no clear D gene. This CDR3 is built from 14 residues. Trimming took 2 bases from V and 1 from J, leaving 7 bases between them. CDR1 is SGDLS, CDR2 YYNGEE, per germline.

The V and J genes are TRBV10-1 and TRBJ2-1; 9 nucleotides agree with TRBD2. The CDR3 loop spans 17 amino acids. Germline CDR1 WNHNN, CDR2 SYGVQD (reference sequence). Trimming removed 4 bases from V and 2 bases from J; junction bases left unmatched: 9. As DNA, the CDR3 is TGCGCCAGCAGTGGGGATGGGCTAGCGGGGCCCTACAATGAGCAGTTCTTC. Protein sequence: CASSGDGLAGPYNEQFF.

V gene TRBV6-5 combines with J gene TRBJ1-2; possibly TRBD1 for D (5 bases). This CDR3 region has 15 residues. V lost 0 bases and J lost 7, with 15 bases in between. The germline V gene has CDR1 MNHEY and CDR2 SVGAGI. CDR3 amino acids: CASSYSMVGASGYTF. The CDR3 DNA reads TGTGCCAGCAGTTACTCGATGGTAGGGGCAAGTGGCTACACCTTC.

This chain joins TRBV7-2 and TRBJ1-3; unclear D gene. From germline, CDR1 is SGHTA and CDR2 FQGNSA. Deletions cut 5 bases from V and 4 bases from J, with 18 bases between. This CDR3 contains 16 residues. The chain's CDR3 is CASSGLEPGRGNTIYF. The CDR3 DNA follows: TGTGCCAGCAGCGGCCTCGAGCCGGGTAGAGGAAACACCATATATTTT.

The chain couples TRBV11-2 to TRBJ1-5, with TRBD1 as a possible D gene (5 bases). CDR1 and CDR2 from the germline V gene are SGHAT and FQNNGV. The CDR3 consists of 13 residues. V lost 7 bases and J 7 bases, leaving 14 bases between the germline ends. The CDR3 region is CASTEGLGQPQHF. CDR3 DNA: TGTGCCAGCACCGAGGGACTAGGGCAGCCCCAGCATTTT.

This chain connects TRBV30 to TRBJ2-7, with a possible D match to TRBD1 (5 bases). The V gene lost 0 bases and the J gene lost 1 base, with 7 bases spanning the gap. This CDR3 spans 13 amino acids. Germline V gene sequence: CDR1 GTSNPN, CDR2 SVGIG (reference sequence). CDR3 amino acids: CAWSVQESYEQYF. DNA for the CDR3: TGTGCCTGGAGTGTACAGGAATCCTACGAGCAGTACTTC.

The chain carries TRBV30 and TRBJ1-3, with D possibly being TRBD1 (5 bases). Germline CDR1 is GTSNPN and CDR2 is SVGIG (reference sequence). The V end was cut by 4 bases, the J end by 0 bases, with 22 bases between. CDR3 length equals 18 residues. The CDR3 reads CAWTNGGAGTLSGNTIYF. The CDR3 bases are TGTGCCTGGACCAATGGAGGGGCAGGGACCCTCTCTGGAAACACCATATATTTT.

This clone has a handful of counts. The CDR3 DNA follows: TGTGCCAGTAGTGCCGACAGGGTTCAGCCCCAGCATTTT. Translation: CASSADRVQPQHF. This chain uses TRBV19 with TRBJ1-5; 7 bases are shared with TRBD1. CDR1 and CDR2 (germline): LNHDA, SQIVND (reference sequence). The J segment lost 6 bases and the V segment lost 5 bases, leaving 4 bases of the junction unmatched. The CDR3 runs to 13 residues.

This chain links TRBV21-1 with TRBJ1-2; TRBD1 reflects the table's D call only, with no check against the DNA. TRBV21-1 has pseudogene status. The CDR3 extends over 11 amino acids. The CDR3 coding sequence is TGTGCCAGCAGCAAGGGCGATGGCTACACCTTC. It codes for CASSKGDGYTF.

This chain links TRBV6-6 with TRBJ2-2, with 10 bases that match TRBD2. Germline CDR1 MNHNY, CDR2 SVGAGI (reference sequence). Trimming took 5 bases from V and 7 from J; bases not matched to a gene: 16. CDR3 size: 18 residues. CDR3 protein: CASSRGLADLILGGELFF. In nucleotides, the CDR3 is TGTGCCAGCAGTCGCGGACTAGCGGACCTGATTTTGGGCGGGGAGCTGTTTTTT.

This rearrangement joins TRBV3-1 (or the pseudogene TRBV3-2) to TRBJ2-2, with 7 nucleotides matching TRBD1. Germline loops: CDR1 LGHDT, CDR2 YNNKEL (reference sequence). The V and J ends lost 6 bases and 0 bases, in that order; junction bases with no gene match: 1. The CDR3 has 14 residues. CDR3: CASRTGTNTGELFF. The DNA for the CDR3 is TGTGCCAGCAGGACAGGGACGAACACCGGGGAGCTGTTTTTT.

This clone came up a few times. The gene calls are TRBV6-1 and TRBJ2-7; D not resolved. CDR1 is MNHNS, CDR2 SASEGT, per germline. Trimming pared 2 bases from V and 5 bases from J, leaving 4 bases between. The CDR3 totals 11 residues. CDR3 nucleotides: TGTGCCAGCAGTGAATTTAACGAGCAGTACTTC. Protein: CASSEFNEQYF.

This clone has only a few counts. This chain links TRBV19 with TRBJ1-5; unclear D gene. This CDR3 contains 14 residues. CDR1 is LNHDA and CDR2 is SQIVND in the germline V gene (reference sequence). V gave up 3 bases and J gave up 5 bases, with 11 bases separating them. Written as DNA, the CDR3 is TGTGCCAGTAGTATCTCTGGTTTAGATCAGCCCCAGCATTTT. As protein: CASSISGLDQPQHF.

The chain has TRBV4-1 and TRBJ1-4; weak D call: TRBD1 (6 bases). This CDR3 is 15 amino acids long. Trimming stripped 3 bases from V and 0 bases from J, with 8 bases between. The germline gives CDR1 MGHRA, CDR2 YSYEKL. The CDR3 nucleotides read TGCGCCAGCAGCCAGACAGGAGCAACTAATGAAAAACTGTTTTTT. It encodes CASSQTGATNEKLFF.

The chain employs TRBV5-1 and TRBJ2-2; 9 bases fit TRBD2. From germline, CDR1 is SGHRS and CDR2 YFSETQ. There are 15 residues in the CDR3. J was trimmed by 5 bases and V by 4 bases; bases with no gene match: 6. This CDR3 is CASSGLAGWTGELFF. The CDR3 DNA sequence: TGCGCCAGCAGCGGGCTAGCGGGATGGACCGGGGAGCTGTTTTTT.

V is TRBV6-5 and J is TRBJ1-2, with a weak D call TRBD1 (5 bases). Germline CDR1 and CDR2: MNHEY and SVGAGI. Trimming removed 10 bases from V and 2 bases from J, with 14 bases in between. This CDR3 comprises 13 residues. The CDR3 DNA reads TGTGCCACCAAGACAGACCCAAACTATGGCTACACCTTC. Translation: CATKTDPNYGYTF.

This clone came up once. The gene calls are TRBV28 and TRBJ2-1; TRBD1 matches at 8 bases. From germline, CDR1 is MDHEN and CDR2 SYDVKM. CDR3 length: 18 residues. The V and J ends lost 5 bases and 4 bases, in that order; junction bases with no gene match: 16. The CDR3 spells CASSPARGGTGDYNEQFF. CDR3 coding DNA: TGTGCCAGCAGTCCGGCAAGAGGTGGGACAGGTGATTACAATGAGCAGTTCTTC.

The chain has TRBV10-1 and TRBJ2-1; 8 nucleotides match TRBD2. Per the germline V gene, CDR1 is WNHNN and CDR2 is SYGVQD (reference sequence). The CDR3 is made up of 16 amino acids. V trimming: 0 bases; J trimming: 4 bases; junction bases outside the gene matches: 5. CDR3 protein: CASSESRGGRYNEQFF. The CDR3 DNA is TGCGCCAGCAGTGAGTCCAGGGGCGGGAGGTACAATGAGCAGTTCTTC.

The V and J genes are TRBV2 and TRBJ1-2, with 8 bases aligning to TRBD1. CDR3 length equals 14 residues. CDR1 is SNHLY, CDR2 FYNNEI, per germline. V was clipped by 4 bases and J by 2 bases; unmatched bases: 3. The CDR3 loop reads CASSARTGNYGYTF. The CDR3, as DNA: TGTGCCAGCAGTGCCAGGACAGGGAACTATGGCTACACCTTC.

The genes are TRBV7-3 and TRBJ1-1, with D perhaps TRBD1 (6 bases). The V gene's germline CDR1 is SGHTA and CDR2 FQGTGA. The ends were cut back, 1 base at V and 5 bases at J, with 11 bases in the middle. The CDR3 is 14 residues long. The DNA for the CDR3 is TGTGCCAGCAGCTTAATCGGCCAGGGGACTGAAGCTTTCTTT. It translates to CASSLIGQGTEAFF.

This chain's CDR3 is CASSTGQGAEAKYF. In DNA form, the CDR3 reads TGTGCCAGCTCAACCGGACAGGGGGCAGAGGCGAAGTACTTC. V is TRBV18 and J is TRBJ2-7, with 11 bases matching TRBD1. This CDR3 is 14 amino acids long. CDR1 is KGHSH, CDR2 LQKENI, per germline. Trimming cost V 5 bases and J 11 bases; bases outside gene matches: 11. The full variable domain, completed using reference TRBV18 and TRBJ2-7, is NAGVMQNPRHLVRRRGQEARLRCSPMKGHSHVYWYRQLPEEGLKFMVYLQKENIIDESGMPKERFSAEFPKEGPSILRIQQVVRGDSAAYFCASSTGQGAEAKYFGPGTRLTVT.